The entry that follows covers one T cell receptor beta chain sequence. As yet, its antigen is unknown. The source of the sample is a study of glioma-infiltrating T cells after dendritic cell vaccination. At the level of the study: Patients received three intradermal dendritic cell vaccine injections at biweekly intervals.

The CDR3 covers 14 residues. Trimming took 5 bases from V and 1 from J, leaving 12 bases between them. The germline CDR1 and CDR2 sequences are MNHEY and SVGAGI. TCRdb's copy holds only in-frame clones and misses some; the assay was immunoSEQ multiplex PCR. The sample lists tens of thousands of clones, 86% occurring once. PBMC sampling occurred before vaccination, two weeks after the third dose, and at progression. Study-wide results and caveats: TCR clonality showed no direct relationship with survival. The cohort had few patients with full blood and tumor sets.

The chain links TRBV6-5 to TRBJ2-7, with TRBD2 as a possible D gene (6 bases). The TCR originated in a human donor with glioblastoma. The sample here was blood, taken before dendritic cell vaccination. The DNA of the CDR3 is TGTGCCAGCAGTACCCTCGGGGGTTCCTACGAGCAGTACTTC. This codes for CASSTLGGSYEQYF.